This TCR beta chain was documented in a study of blood T cell repertoires in COVID-19. Repertoires were generated with immunoSEQ multiplex PCR, while TCRdb's copy carries only in-frame clones and drops some. The sample holds 150,000 to 200,000 clones, 94% seen once. This CDR3 comprises 14 residues. Germline V gene lookup returns CDR1 LNHDA and CDR2 SQIVND (reference sequence). V lost 5 bases and J 1 base, leaving 11 bases between the germline ends. This chain connects TRBV19 to TRBJ1-1; the D is unclear. The clonotype originates from a man younger than 40 with COVID-19, enrolled during active disease. The material sequenced was peripheral blood. The DNA for the CDR3 is TGTGCCAGTAGTCCACAGACAACGAACACTGAAGCTTTCTTT. Translation gives CASSPQTTNTEAFF.